These T cell receptor beta chains were read from a single sample in a study of CD8 T cells in cerebrospinal fluid in Alzheimer's disease. From the 10x single-cell sequencing reads, TCRdb lists one entry per CDR3 protein and no DNA. This sample's clone table lists approximately 550 distinct CDR3 sequences. The sequencing input was cerebrospinal fluid. Source of these receptors: a human donor with Parkinson's disease. Both conserved end residues are part of each CDR3. Fields, in order: CDR3 protein, V gene, clone size, J gene. Clone size, where shown, is once, few, many, or a class for clones that have expanded.

CDR3aa: CASTRPGTYNQPQHF
v_gene: TRBV19
abundance: medium-sized
j_gene: TRBJ1-5

CDR3aa: CASSFADRNTEAFF
v_gene: TRBV12-3/TRBV12-4
abundance: large
j_gene: TRBJ1-1

CDR3aa: CASSHSGTGNTEAFF
v_gene: TRBV11-1
abundance: large
j_gene: TRBJ1-1

CDR3aa: CASSHQETQYF
v_gene: TRBV5-1
abundance: medium-sized
j_gene: TRBJ2-5

CDR3aa: CASSAAGTGGPRGYTF
v_gene: TRBV9
abundance: large
j_gene: TRBJ1-2

CDR3aa: CASSQPGTVGQTQYF
v_gene: TRBV14
abundance: large
j_gene: TRBJ2-5

CDR3aa: CASSYLGQGAYEQYF
v_gene: TRBV6-5
abundance: large
j_gene: TRBJ2-7

CDR3aa: CASSLQDARGYTF
v_gene: TRBV7-2
abundance: large
j_gene: TRBJ1-2

CDR3aa: CSARWDAGNTIYF
v_gene: TRBV20-1
abundance: medium-sized
j_gene: TRBJ1-3

CDR3aa: CAWSVGPDSPLHF
v_gene: TRBV30
abundance: .
j_gene: TRBJ1-6

CDR3aa: CASSQQGAGETQYF
v_gene: TRBV5-4
abundance: medium-sized
j_gene: TRBJ2-5

CDR3aa: CSARSRGQTYEQYF
v_gene: TRBV20-1
abundance: large
j_gene: TRBJ2-7

CDR3aa: CASSTGAGPMNTEAFF
v_gene: TRBV21-1
abundance: large
j_gene: TRBJ1-1

CDR3aa: CASSYSTGGEQYF
v_gene: TRBV6-6
abundance: large
j_gene: TRBJ2-7

CDR3aa: CASSNREYSPLHF
v_gene: TRBV27
abundance: medium-sized
j_gene: TRBJ1-6

CDR3aa: CASSQDRGGGDTQYF
v_gene: TRBV4-2
abundance: medium-sized
j_gene: TRBJ2-3

CDR3aa: CASSLVPLGTQYF
v_gene: TRBV5-4
abundance: medium-sized
j_gene: TRBJ2-5

CDR3aa: CAWGQGTTEAFF
v_gene: TRBV30
abundance: large
j_gene: TRBJ1-1

CDR3aa: CASRRTSGGAETQYF
v_gene: TRBV7-3
abundance: large
j_gene: TRBJ2-5

CDR3aa: CASSYLAGGYNEQFF
v_gene: TRBV5-1
abundance: large
j_gene: TRBJ2-1

CDR3aa: CSARGRLAKNIQYF
v_gene: TRBV20-1
abundance: .
j_gene: TRBJ2-4

CDR3aa: CASSYQEADTDTQYF
v_gene: TRBV6-6
abundance: large
j_gene: TRBJ2-3

CDR3aa: CASSPNTGAEAFF
v_gene: TRBV27
abundance: large
j_gene: TRBJ1-1

CDR3aa: CASSFGTSGGATDTQYF
v_gene: TRBV5-4
abundance: medium-sized
j_gene: TRBJ2-3

CDR3aa: CASSVQGGPYEQYF
v_gene: TRBV5-1
abundance: large
j_gene: TRBJ2-7

CDR3aa: CASSSSPDRNSPLHF
v_gene: TRBV6-2/TRBV6-3
abundance: large
j_gene: TRBJ1-6

CDR3aa: CSANRALTFEPQHF
v_gene: TRBV20-1
abundance: large
j_gene: TRBJ1-5

CDR3aa: CASRLEAQYEQYF
v_gene: TRBV28
abundance: large
j_gene: TRBJ2-7

CDR3aa: CASSLNGGGTDTQYF
v_gene: TRBV5-1
abundance: large
j_gene: TRBJ2-3

CDR3aa: CASSLGVRGNQPQHF
v_gene: TRBV5-6
abundance: medium-sized
j_gene: TRBJ1-5

CDR3aa: CASSYSDDRGEQYF
v_gene: TRBV6-6
abundance: large
j_gene: TRBJ2-7

CDR3aa: CASSELAGGANVLTF
v_gene: TRBV2
abundance: large
j_gene: TRBJ2-6

CDR3aa: CASSAMTGPVEKLFF
v_gene: TRBV4-2
abundance: large
j_gene: TRBJ1-4

CDR3aa: CASSYGVSYEQYF
v_gene: TRBV28
abundance: large
j_gene: TRBJ2-7

CDR3aa: CSARSPDRGLSEAFF
v_gene: TRBV20-1
abundance: large
j_gene: TRBJ1-1

CDR3aa: CASSQGSGPRGEQYF
v_gene: TRBV3-1
abundance: medium-sized
j_gene: TRBJ2-7

CDR3aa: CASSPWRGDTGELFF
v_gene: TRBV5-1
abundance: large
j_gene: TRBJ2-2

CDR3aa: CASSPHTGTGGQETQYF
v_gene: TRBV7-9
abundance: medium-sized
j_gene: TRBJ2-5

CDR3aa: CASSVTSAAGVGSNEQFF
v_gene: TRBV5-1
abundance: large
j_gene: TRBJ2-1

CDR3aa: CSARDTGSSGGYTF
v_gene: TRBV20-1
abundance: large
j_gene: TRBJ1-2

CDR3aa: CASAADRGEDTEAFF
v_gene: TRBV19
abundance: medium-sized
j_gene: TRBJ1-1

CDR3aa: CAISVSNAAQLQETQYF
v_gene: TRBV10-3
abundance: large
j_gene: TRBJ2-5

CDR3aa: CASSISLAGTYEQYF
v_gene: TRBV19
abundance: medium-sized
j_gene: TRBJ2-7

CDR3aa: CASSSWTAVTF
v_gene: TRBV6-2/TRBV6-3
abundance: medium-sized
j_gene: TRBJ1-2

CDR3aa: CAISLTTGTTGTGELFF
v_gene: TRBV10-3
abundance: large
j_gene: TRBJ2-2

CDR3aa: CASSAGGNTEAFF
v_gene: TRBV4-2
abundance: hyperexpanded
j_gene: TRBJ1-1

CDR3aa: CSITGTLSYEQYF
v_gene: TRBV20-1
abundance: medium-sized
j_gene: TRBJ2-7

CDR3aa: CASSFFFQGADTQYF
v_gene: TRBV7-9
abundance: large
j_gene: TRBJ2-3

CDR3aa: CASSQEVSSYEQYF
v_gene: TRBV4-3
abundance: medium-sized
j_gene: TRBJ2-7

CDR3aa: CASSPSGGTTEAFF
v_gene: TRBV6-5
abundance: medium-sized
j_gene: TRBJ1-1

CDR3aa: CASSDPTGGFTGELFF
v_gene: TRBV5-4
abundance: medium-sized
j_gene: TRBJ2-2

CDR3aa: CASSWLPNTGELFF
v_gene: TRBV6-2/TRBV6-3
abundance: large
j_gene: TRBJ2-2

CDR3aa: CASSRDNYEQYF
v_gene: TRBV5-1
abundance: medium-sized
j_gene: TRBJ2-7

CDR3aa: CASSQTTTGRSEAFF
v_gene: TRBV18
abundance: large
j_gene: TRBJ1-1

CDR3aa: CSVGRGSGSAGELFF
v_gene: TRBV29-1
abundance: large
j_gene: TRBJ2-2

CDR3aa: CASGNTGTTRNTIYF
v_gene: TRBV6-1
abundance: large
j_gene: TRBJ1-3

CDR3aa: CSVSKGTGDSEAFF
v_gene: TRBV29-1
abundance: large
j_gene: TRBJ1-1

CDR3aa: CASSLGGFGQGGYTF
v_gene: TRBV7-2
abundance: medium-sized
j_gene: TRBJ1-2